The rows below give T cell receptor beta chains drawn from one sample of a study of blood T cell repertoires in COVID-19. Method: immunoSEQ multiplex PCR; TCRdb's copy keeps in-frame clones and lacks some. The sample has about 150,000 clones; around 81% are singletons. The sequencing sample was made of peripheral blood. All receptors come from a woman between 35 and 50 years old with active or convalescent COVID-19. The CDR3 runs from the conserved cysteine through the conserved F or W. The order of the fields is V gene, D gene, clone size, J gene, CDR3 protein, CDR3 DNA. D genes are given only for firm matches. Clone size is not always given. Where it is, it says once, few, many or a class for expanded clones.

>TRBV10-1|TRBD2|.|TRBJ2-2
CASTSGGADTGELFF
TGCGCCAGCACGAGCGGGGGGGCCGACACCGGGGAGCTGTTTTTT
>TRBV18|.|once|TRBJ1-2
CASSGRVDYGYTF
TGTGCCAGCTCCGGGAGGGTGGACTATGGCTACACCTTC
>TRBV13|TRBD1|.|TRBJ1-1
CAGKQGRNTEAFF
TGTGCCGGGAAACAGGGGCGGAACACTGAAGCTTTCTTT
>TRBV28|.|.|TRBJ1-2
CASRYQGRNKLNYGYTF
TGTGCCAGCAGGTACCAGGGGCGGAATAAACTTAACTATGGCTACACCTTC
>TRBV14|TRBD2|few|TRBJ2-5
CASSPRLAGGPQETQYF
TGTGCCAGCAGCCCAAGACTAGCGGGAGGGCCTCAAGAGACCCAGTACTTC
>TRBV20-1|TRBD1|.|TRBJ2-5
CSASQGAPPSQETQYF
TGCAGTGCTAGTCAGGGGGCACCTCCCTCCCAAGAGACCCAGTACTTC
>TRBV7-9|.|.|TRBJ1-1
CASSYPTESTKAFF
TGTGCCAGCAGCTACCCAACCGAATCTACCAAAGCTTTCTTT
>TRBV19|TRBD1|.|TRBJ1-5
CASSPQGILINQPQHF
TGTGCCAGTAGCCCACAGGGGATTCTTATCAATCAGCCCCAGCATTTT
>TRBV5-1|TRBD1|.|TRBJ1-5
CASSLETGTGGRLVQPQHF
TGCGCCAGCAGCTTGGAAACCGGGACAGGTGGGAGGTTGGTCCAGCCCCAGCATTTT
>TRBV5-4|TRBD1|.|TRBJ1-1
CASRRTGATEAFF
TGTGCCAGCAGACGTACAGGGGCCACTGAAGCTTTCTTT
>TRBV7-8|.|.|TRBJ1-4
CASSRASNEKLFF
TGTGCCAGCAGCCGGGCTTCTAATGAAAAACTGTTTTTT
>TRBV4-1|.|.|TRBJ2-6
CASSQVRTAGANVLTF
TGCGCCAGCAGCCAAGTTCGGACAGCTGGGGCCAACGTCCTGACTTTC
>TRBV3-1/TRBV3-2|.|.|TRBJ1-3
CASSPEVGNTIYF
TGTGCCAGCAGCCCTGAGGTTGGAAACACCATATATTTT
>TRBV28|TRBD2|.|TRBJ2-1
CASSIGGVLRNEQFF
TGTGCCAGCTCGATCGGGGGGGTCCTTAGGAATGAGCAGTTCTTC
>TRBV2|TRBD1|.|TRBJ1-1
CASSESRGLTEAFF
TGTGCCAGCAGCGAATCTAGGGGGCTCACTGAAGCTTTCTTT
>TRBV5-1|TRBD1|.|TRBJ2-1
CASRPGQGLYNEQFF
TGCGCCAGCCGGCCGGGACAGGGTCTCTACAATGAGCAGTTCTTC
>TRBV28|.|.|TRBJ1-2
CASSYPLGGYGYTF
TGTGCCAGCAGTTACCCTCTAGGGGGCTATGGCTACACCTTC
>TRBV7-9|.|once|TRBJ1-5
CASSLANRDPQHF
TGTGCCAGCAGCTTAGCCAACAGGGACCCCCAGCATTTT
>TRBV9|.|.|TRBJ2-7
CASSVDMGRSYEQYF
TGTGCCAGCAGCGTAGATATGGGCAGGTCCTACGAGCAGTACTTC
>TRBV5-1|.|.|TRBJ1-2
CASSTPYRQGGYTF
TGCGCCAGCAGCACCCCCTACAGGCAAGGGGGCTACACCTTC
>TRBV7-2|.|.|TRBJ1-3
CASKSRVPYF
TGTGCCAGCAAGAGCCGGGTCCCATATTTT
>TRBV7-2|.|.|TRBJ1-2
CASTPGGAPGYTF
TGTGCCAGCACCCCTGGGGGGGCGCCGGGCTACACCTTC
>TRBV11-2|.|.|TRBJ1-1
CASSLVTVTEAFF
TGTGCCAGCAGCTTAGTAACGGTAACTGAAGCTTTCTTT
>TRBV2|.|.|TRBJ1-6
CASSPYEGRNSPLHF
TGTGCCAGCAGTCCCTACGAGGGCCGGAATTCACCCCTCCACTTT
>TRBV19|.|.|TRBJ2-7
CASNQGGSYEQYF
TGTGCCAGTAATCAAGGGGGCTCCTACGAGCAGTACTTC
>TRBV11-2|TRBD2|.|TRBJ2-5
CASSLVLAGARETQYF
TGTGCCAGCAGCTTAGTCCTAGCGGGGGCCCGAGAGACCCAGTACTTC
>TRBV9|.|.|TRBJ2-3
CASSVERSTDTQYF
TGTGCCAGCAGCGTAGAACGGAGCACAGATACGCAGTATTTT
>TRBV5-5|.|.|TRBJ1-2
CASSLGWQNYGYTF
TGTGCCAGCAGCTTGGGATGGCAGAACTATGGCTACACCTTC
>TRBV7-2|.|.|TRBJ1-1
CASSLDAGTRATEAFF
TGTGCCAGCAGCTTAGATGCGGGGACCCGTGCCACTGAAGCTTTCTTT
>TRBV7-2|TRBD1|.|TRBJ1-3
CASSSGQGEGNTIYF
TGTGCCAGCAGCTCGGGACAGGGGGAGGGAAACACCATATATTTT
>TRBV7-9|.|once|TRBJ2-7
CASSPNYEQYF
TGTGCCAGCAGCCCCAACTACGAGCAGTACTTC
>TRBV5-4|.|.|TRBJ2-7
CASSLTEVEQYF
TGTGCCAGCAGCCTGACAGAAGTGGAGCAGTACTTC
>TRBV12-5|TRBD1|.|TRBJ2-1
CASGDPGQFGNEQFF
TGTGCTAGTGGTGACCCGGGACAGTTCGGCAATGAGCAGTTCTTC
>TRBV18|TRBD1|.|TRBJ1-5
CASSPSGGGQPQHF
TGTGCCAGCTCACCCTCAGGGGGTGGCCAGCCCCAGCATTTT
>TRBV10-3|TRBD1|few|TRBJ2-7
CAISVSVAGQAYYEQYF
TGTGCCATCAGTGTATCGGTGGCGGGACAGGCGTACTACGAGCAGTACTTC
>TRBV29-1|.|once|TRBJ2-5
CSVVSEGAASGTQYF
TGCAGCGTTGTCTCGGAGGGGGCGGCAAGTGGGACCCAGTACTTC
>TRBV4-3|TRBD2|.|TRBJ2-3
CASSLREGGSDTQYF
TGCGCCAGCAGCCTTCGCGAGGGAGGGTCAGATACGCAGTATTTT
>TRBV30|.|.|TRBJ1-2
CACGRDYGYTF
TGTGCCTGCGGTCGGGACTATGGCTACACCTTC
>TRBV19|TRBD1|.|TRBJ2-3
CASTEVGTGGGTDTQYF
TGTGCCAGTACTGAGGTGGGTACAGGGGGCGGCACAGATACGCAGTATTTT
>TRBV11-3|TRBD1|.|TRBJ2-1
CASSSGTGVSNEQFF
TGTGCCAGCAGCTCCGGGACAGGGGTTTCCAATGAGCAGTTCTTC
>TRBV28|.|.|TRBJ1-1
CASSLRPTRAEAFF
TGTGCCAGCAGTTTGCGGCCGACCCGTGCTGAAGCTTTCTTT
>TRBV27|.|.|TRBJ1-5
CASSSSHAGNQPQHF
TGTGCCAGCAGTTCATCCCATGCAGGTAATCAGCCCCAGCATTTT
>TRBV18|.|.|TRBJ1-3
CASSPPRGGRDLGAGNTIYF
TGTGCCAGCTCACCCCCTCGCGGCGGGCGGGACCTGGGAGCTGGAAACACCATATATTTT
>TRBV6-6|.|.|TRBJ1-1
CASRIGQGRNTEAFF
TGTGCCAGTAGGATTGGGCAGGGGCGAAACACTGAAGCTTTCTTT
>TRBV6-6|TRBD1|.|TRBJ1-2
CASSHDRVYYGYTF
TGTGCCAGCAGCCACGACAGGGTATACTATGGCTACACCTTC
>TRBV29-1|.|.|TRBJ1-1
CSGGLRGGGTEAFF
TGCTCCGGCGGACTTCGGGGAGGGGGCACTGAAGCTTTCTTT